The 5 T cell receptor beta chains below all came from one sample that was sequenced in a study of shared clonotypes between healthy human individuals. The repertoire was sequenced with immunoSEQ multiplex PCR; TCRdb's copy has only in-frame clones and lacks some. Of over 850,000 clones in the sample, 75% to 80% were seen once. Sample: memory CD4+ T cells from PBMCs. As to subset: CD45RA-negative fraction. The receptors were sampled from a man between 18 and 35 years old in good health. Some clones in this sample may be carry-over from other donors' samples.

The rearrangement uses TRBV18 and TRBJ1-1; D uncertain. CDR1 and CDR2 from the germline V gene are KGHSH and LQKENI. The CDR3 is 14 amino acids. Trimming stripped 0 bases from V and 0 bases from J, with 5 bases between. The CDR3 DNA sequence: TGTGCCAGCTCACCACCGTCCGTGAACACTGAAGCTTTCTTT. Protein product: CASSPPSVNTEAFF.

This CDR3 is CASSRLAGGPPYEQYF. As DNA, the CDR3 is TGTGCCAGCAGTAGGCTAGCGGGAGGCCCCCCCTACGAGCAGTACTTC. This chain uses TRBV25-1 with TRBJ2-7; 11 positions agree with TRBD2. The germline V gene has CDR1 MGHDK and CDR2 SYGVNS. This CDR3 comprises 16 residues. V shed 5 bases, J shed 2 bases, and the junction held 8 bases outside the gene matches.

The chain uses TRBV5-1 and TRBJ2-3, with TRBD2 matching 9 bases. Germline CDR1 reads SGHRS; CDR2 reads YFSETQ. Trimming removed 5 bases from V and 5 bases from J; junction bases left unmatched: 9. The CDR3 covers 15 residues. CDR3 bases: TGCGCCAGCAGACTGACTAGCGGAGCGCTAGATACGCAGTATTTT. Protein product: CASRLTSGALDTQYF.

The V call is TRBV6-1, the J call TRBJ1-2; TRBD1 matches 9 bases. Germline-derived CDR1 and CDR2 are MNHNS and SASEGT. The CDR3 is made up of 14 amino acids. The trim removed 6 bases at V and 5 bases at J, leaving 7 bases unmatched. For the CDR3, the DNA is TGTGCCAGCAGCGTGCAAGGGACAGGGTATGGCTACACCTTC. It translates to CASSVQGTGYGYTF.

V and J are TRBV5-4 and TRBJ1-4; 10 bases map to TRBD1. CDR3 length: 15 amino acids. The V segment lost 4 bases and the J segment 5 bases; nucleotides outside the gene matches: 5. Germline V gene data show CDR1 as SGHNT and CDR2 as YYREEE (reference sequence). Here the CDR3 reads CASSHPGQGNEKLFF. In DNA, the CDR3 is TGTGCCAGCAGCCATCCGGGACAGGGGAATGAAAAACTGTTTTTT.